The text below deals with one T cell receptor (beta chain). This specimen belongs to a study of blood T cell repertoires in COVID-19. Overall study context: Both acute and convalescent COVID-19 samples were obtained from the United States, Italy and Spain. Nucleic acid was either cDNA or gDNA, and it came from T cells, B-cell-depleted T cells, or PBMCs.

The CDR3 runs to 14 residues. V shed 3 bases, J shed 5 bases, and the junction held 5 bases outside the gene matches. The germline V gene encodes CDR1 MNHNS and CDR2 SASEGT. Authors' data handling: Amplification from reference gene primers served as the basis for estimated nucleated cell counts. Repertoires were generated with immunoSEQ multiplex PCR, while TCRdb's copy carries only in-frame clones and drops some. The D gene and trimming were derived from the DNA, and the V and J assignments and clone size from that table. This table holds fewer than 200,000 clones, approximately 90% found once. Sequencing was done on a sample of peripheral blood. The rearrangement uses TRBV6-1 and TRBJ1-2; TRBD1 matches 8 bases. This clonotype originated in a man aged 60 to 75 with active or convalescent COVID-19. CDR3 loop: CASSDPGGPYGYTF. As DNA, the CDR3 is TGTGCCAGCAGTGACCCAGGGGGCCCATATGGCTACACCTTC.